This TCR beta chain was observed in a study of Graves' ophthalmopathy and Graves' hyperthyroidism. Overall study: Hyperthyroidism qualified as stable when ophthalmopathy did not develop within 18 months of follow-up.

Participants with hyperthyroidism, aged 18 to 65, were newly diagnosed with under 2 months' duration. The CDR3 sequence is 14 residues long. The V end lost 0 bases, the J end lost 1 base, and 9 bases lay between the germline ends. CDR1 is DFQATT, CDR2 SNEGSKA, per germline (reference sequence). Scientists amplified the TCR beta CDR3 regions from RNA transcripts. First-round RT-PCR used HTBI primers; second-round multiplex PCR followed. In TCRdb, the multiplex PCR reads were re-called with MiXCR into one record per CDR3 protein. Among over a million distinct CDR3 sequences listed, 35% to 45% were seen once. This clonotype was seen at least ten times.

Specimen: peripheral blood or thyroid tissue (not recorded which). V and J are TRBV20-1 and TRBJ1-1; possible D gene TRBD1, 5 bases. The clonotype was recovered from an adult man with Graves' hyperthyroidism. The CDR3 loop reads CSARDTQENTEAFF. DNA of the CDR3: TGCAGTGCTAGAGATACACAGGAGAACACTGAAGCTTTCTTT.